The rows below give T cell receptor beta chains drawn from one sample of a study of OX40 agonist ivuxolimab in advanced cancers. Measured with immunoSEQ multiplex PCR; TCRdb has only the in-frame clones, and not every one. The sample lists about 94,000 clones, roughly 89% occurring once. The sample consisted of CD4+ or CD8+ T cells sorted from blood, taken in a trial of the OX40 agonist ivuxolimab. The receptors come from an adult with an advanced solid tumor such as melanoma, head and neck, liver or kidney cancer. Each CDR3 is given with its conserved first and last residue. Fields, in order: CDR3 protein, CDR3 DNA, V gene, J gene, D gene. The D gene is left open where the match is weak.

CASSIVGSGTRYNEQFF	TGTGCCAGTAGTATAGTAGGTAGCGGGACCCGGTACAATGAGCAGTTCTTC	TRBV19	TRBJ2-1	TRBD2
CAWSLTSGSYEQYF	TGTGCCTGGAGTCTGACTAGCGGGAGCTACGAGCAGTACTTC	TRBV30	TRBJ2-7	TRBD2
CASSLAGGQNEQFF	TGTGCCAGCAGCTTAGCGGGAGGGCAGAATGAGCAGTTCTTC	TRBV7-2	TRBJ2-1	TRBD2
CASSKGLAGGRTGELFF	TGTGCCAGCAGCAAAGGACTAGCGGGAGGACGTACCGGGGAGCTGTTTTTT	TRBV21-1	TRBJ2-2	.
CASTTTPGRPQHF	TGTGCCAGCACGACGACCCCCGGGAGACCCCAGCATTTT	TRBV5-4	TRBJ1-5	.
CASSYSNVGEAFF	TGTGCCAGCAGTTACTCGAATGTGGGGGAAGCTTTCTTT	TRBV6-5	TRBJ1-1	.
CASSFRDRNTEAFF	TGTGCCAGCAGTTTTCGGGACAGGAACACTGAAGCTTTCTTT	TRBV27	TRBJ1-1	TRBD1
CASSAGQLNQPQHF	TGTGCCAGCAGCGCGGGACAGCTAAATCAGCCCCAGCATTTT	TRBV9	TRBJ1-5	TRBD1
CASSDGWRTTNYGYTF	TGTGCCAGCAGTGACGGTTGGCGCACAACTAACTATGGCTACACCTTC	TRBV6-4	TRBJ1-2	.
CASSLSRSTPNEKLFF	TGTGCCAGCAGCTTGTCCCGCTCAACCCCCAATGAAAAACTGTTTTTT	TRBV11-3	TRBJ1-4	.